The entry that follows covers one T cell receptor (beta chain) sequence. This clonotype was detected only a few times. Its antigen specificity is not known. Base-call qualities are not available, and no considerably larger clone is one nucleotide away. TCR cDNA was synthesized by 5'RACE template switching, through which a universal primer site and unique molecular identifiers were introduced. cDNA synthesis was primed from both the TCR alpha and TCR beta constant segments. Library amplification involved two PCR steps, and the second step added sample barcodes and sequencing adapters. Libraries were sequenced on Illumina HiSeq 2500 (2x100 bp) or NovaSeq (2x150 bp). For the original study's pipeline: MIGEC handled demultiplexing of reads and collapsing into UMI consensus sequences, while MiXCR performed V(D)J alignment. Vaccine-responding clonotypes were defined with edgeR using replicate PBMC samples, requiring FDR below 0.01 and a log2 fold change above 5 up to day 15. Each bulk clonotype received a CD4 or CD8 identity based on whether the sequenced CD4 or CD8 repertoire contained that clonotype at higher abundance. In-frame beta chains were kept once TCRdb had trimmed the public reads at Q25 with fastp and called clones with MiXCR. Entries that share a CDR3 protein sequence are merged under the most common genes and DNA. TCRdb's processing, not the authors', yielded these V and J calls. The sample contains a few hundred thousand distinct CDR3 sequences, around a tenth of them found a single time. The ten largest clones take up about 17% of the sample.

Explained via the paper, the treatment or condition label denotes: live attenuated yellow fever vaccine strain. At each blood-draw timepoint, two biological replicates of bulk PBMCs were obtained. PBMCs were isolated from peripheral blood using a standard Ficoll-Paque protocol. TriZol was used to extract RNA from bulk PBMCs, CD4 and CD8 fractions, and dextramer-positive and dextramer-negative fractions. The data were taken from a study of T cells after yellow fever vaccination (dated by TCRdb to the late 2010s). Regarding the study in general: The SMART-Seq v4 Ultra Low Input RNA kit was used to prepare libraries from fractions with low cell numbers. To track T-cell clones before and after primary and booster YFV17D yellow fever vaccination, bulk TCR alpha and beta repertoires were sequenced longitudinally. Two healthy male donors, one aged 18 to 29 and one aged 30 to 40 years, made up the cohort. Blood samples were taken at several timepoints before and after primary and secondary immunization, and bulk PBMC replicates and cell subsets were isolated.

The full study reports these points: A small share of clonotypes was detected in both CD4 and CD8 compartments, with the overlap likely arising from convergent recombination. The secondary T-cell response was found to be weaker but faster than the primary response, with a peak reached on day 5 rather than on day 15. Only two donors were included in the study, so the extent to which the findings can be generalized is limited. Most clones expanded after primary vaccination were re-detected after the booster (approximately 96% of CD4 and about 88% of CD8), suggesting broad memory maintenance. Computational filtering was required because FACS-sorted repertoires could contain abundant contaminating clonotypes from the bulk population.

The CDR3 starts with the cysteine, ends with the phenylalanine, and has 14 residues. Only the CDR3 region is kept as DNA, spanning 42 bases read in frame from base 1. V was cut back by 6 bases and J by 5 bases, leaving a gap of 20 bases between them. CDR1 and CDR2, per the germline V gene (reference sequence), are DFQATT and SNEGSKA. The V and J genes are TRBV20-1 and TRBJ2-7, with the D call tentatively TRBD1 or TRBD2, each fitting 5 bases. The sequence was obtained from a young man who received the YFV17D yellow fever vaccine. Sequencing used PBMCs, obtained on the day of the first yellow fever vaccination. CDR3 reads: CSATDGTRRDEQYF. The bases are TGCAGTGCCACCGATGGGACCAGACGGGACGAGCAGTACTTC.